The rows below give T cell receptor beta chains drawn from one sample of a study of CD8+CD57+ T cells in acquired aplastic anemia. TCRdb called the reads again in MiXCR, with one record for every CDR3 protein. The table has approximately 180,000 distinct CDR3 sequences, around half seen once. Sequencing input: sorted CD4+, CD8+, or CD8+CD57+ T cells (not recorded which) from PBMCs. These receptors originate from a human donor with aplastic anemia. Both conserved end residues are part of each CDR3. Fields, in order: V gene, D gene, clone size, J gene, CDR3 protein, CDR3 DNA. D genes are given only for firm matches. Clone size is given for some rows only: seen once, a few or many times, or a class if the clone is expanded.

>TRBV5-4|-|many|TRBJ2-5
CASSLAAGLETQYF
TGTGCCAGCAGCTTGGCCGCAGGGTTAGAGACCCAGTACTTC
>TRBV29-1|TRBD2|many|TRBJ2-5
CSADGGVKTQYF
TGCAGCGCCGACGGGGGGGTCAAGACCCAGTACTTC
>TRBV11-2|TRBD1|many|TRBJ1-4
CASSAETGTNEKLFF
TGTGCCAGCAGCGCCGAGACAGGGACAAATGAAAAACTGTTTTTT
>TRBV7-3|TRBD2|-|TRBJ2-7
CASSQRDTLYEQYF
TGTGCCAGCAGTCAGCGGGATACTTTGTACGAGCAGTACTTC
>TRBV7-8|TRBD1|-|TRBJ2-5
CASSRDRAGETQYF
TGTGCCAGCAGCCGGGACAGGGCGGGGGAGACCCAGTACTTC
>TRBV7-2|TRBD1|-|TRBJ1-6
CASRTRQGASLHF
TGTGCCAGCAGGACCCGACAGGGGGCTTCCCTCCACTTT
>TRBV7-2|-|-|TRBJ1-1
CASSFQVTEAFF
TGTGCCAGCAGCTTCCAAGTGACTGAAGCTTTCTTT
>TRBV20-1|-|many|TRBJ1-6
CSARDERSSYNSPLHF
TGCAGTGCTAGAGATGAGCGGAGCTCCTATAATTCACCCCTCCACTTT
>TRBV20-1|TRBD2|few|TRBJ2-7
CSTSRAGGPDEQYF
TGCAGTACTTCCCGCGCGGGAGGGCCCGACGAGCAGTACTTC
>TRBV20-1|-|-|TRBJ1-2
CSARDPDFLYGYTF
TGCAGTGCTAGAGACCCGGATTTCCTCTATGGCTACACCTTC
>TRBV4-2|TRBD2|-|TRBJ2-1
CASSQGAGGPIEQFF
TGTGCCAGCAGCCAAGGAGCGGGGGGGCCGATTGAGCAGTTCTTC
>TRBV20-1|-|many|TRBJ1-1
CSAREGTEAFF
TGCAGTGCTAGAGAGGGGACTGAAGCTTTCTTT
>TRBV24-1|TRBD2|-|TRBJ2-7
CASSGGMYEQYF
TGTGCTTCTAGCGGGGGGATGTACGAGCAGTACTTC
>TRBV9|TRBD1|many|TRBJ1-1
CASSVDPPGGLNTEAFF
TGTGCCAGCAGCGTAGATCCCCCAGGGGGCCTGAACACTGAAGCTTTCTTT
>TRBV6-1|TRBD1|few|TRBJ2-1
CASREQGNAYNEQFF
TGTGCCAGCAGAGAACAGGGGAACGCCTACAATGAGCAGTTCTTC
>TRBV19|-|-|TRBJ1-1
CASSAWGSNTEAFF
TGTGCCAGTAGTGCCTGGGGTTCGAACACTGAAGCTTTCTTT
>TRBV19|TRBD2|many|TRBJ2-3
CASRRLASTDTQYF
TGTGCCAGTAGGCGACTAGCTAGCACAGATACGCAGTATTTT
>TRBV5-1|TRBD1|-|TRBJ2-7
CASSSRWTGGGYEQYF
TGCGCCAGCAGCTCGAGGTGGACAGGGGGGGGGTACGAGCAGTACTTC
>TRBV6-1|-|many|TRBJ2-7
CASSAPGGHEQYF
TGTGCCAGCAGCGCCCCAGGGGGGCACGAGCAGTACTTC
>TRBV12-3/TRBV12-4|-|-|TRBJ2-5
CASSPKTKYQGTQYF
TGTGCCAGCAGTCCAAAGACTAAGTACCAAGGGACCCAGTACTTC
>TRBV4-2|TRBD1|many|TRBJ1-6
CASTGGGSPLHF
TGTGCCTCGACAGGGGGAGGATCACCCCTCCACTTT
>TRBV11-2|-|many|TRBJ2-7
CASSLGAVDEQYF
TGTGCCAGCAGCCTTGGGGCGGTCGACGAGCAGTACTTC
>TRBV6-1|TRBD1|many|TRBJ1-2
CASLGQSNYGYTF
TGTGCCAGCTTGGGACAGTCTAACTATGGCTACACCTTC
>TRBV5-1|TRBD2|few|TRBJ2-1
CASSWGLAGGWYNEQFF
TGCGCCAGCAGCTGGGGACTAGCGGGGGGGTGGTACAATGAGCAGTTCTTC
>TRBV5-1|-|-|TRBJ2-3
CASSLGTLTSTDTQYF
TGCGCCAGCAGCTTGGGGACGCTAACTTCCACAGATACGCAGTATTTT
>TRBV2|TRBD1|-|TRBJ1-6
CASGQGQSYNSPLHF
TGTGCCAGCGGACAGGGACAGTCTTATAATTCACCCCTCCACTTT
>TRBV7-2|TRBD1|-|TRBJ1-1
CASSLRRTGLNTEAFF
TGTGCCAGCAGCTTACGTAGGACAGGGTTGAACACTGAAGCTTTCTTT
>TRBV10-3|-|few|TRBJ2-6
CAISEGQISGANVLTF
TGTGCCATCAGTGAGGGACAGATCTCTGGGGCCAACGTCCTGACTTTC
>TRBV29-1|-|-|TRBJ1-2
CSVELAGYTTNYGYTF
TGCAGCGTTGAGTTAGCTGGGTACACCACTAACTATGGCTACACCTTC
>TRBV5-1|TRBD2|many|TRBJ2-1
CASSPAGAGAYNEQFF
TGCGCCAGCAGCCCTGCCGGAGCGGGGGCCTACAATGAGCAGTTCTTC
>TRBV19|-|-|TRBJ2-7
CASSATGRSYEQYF
TGTGCCAGTAGTGCCACGGGCAGGTCCTACGAGCAGTACTTC
>TRBV29-1|-|few|TRBJ1-2
CSVVWGTYGYTF
TGCAGCGTTGTTTGGGGGACCTATGGCTACACCTTC
>TRBV10-3|-|few|TRBJ2-1
CAISESAGLDVQFF
TGTGCCATCAGTGAGTCTGCGGGGTTGGACGTGCAGTTCTTC
>TRBV10-3|TRBD2|once|TRBJ2-2
CAISGLAGSYAGELFF
TGTGCCATAAGTGGACTAGCGGGAAGCTACGCCGGGGAGCTGTTTTTT
>TRBV15|-|-|TRBJ1-2
CATSSGDRAGYTF
TGTGCCACCAGCAGCGGGGATCGTGCTGGCTACACCTTC
>TRBV10-3|-|-|TRBJ1-4
CAISESIATDEKLFF
TGTGCCATCAGTGAAAGCATTGCAACTGATGAAAAACTGTTTTTT
>TRBV3-1|TRBD2|few|TRBJ2-7
CASSQTGLAGGPQYF
TGTGCCAGCAGCCAAACGGGGCTAGCGGGGGGGCCGCAGTACTTC
>TRBV7-6|-|-|TRBJ2-7
CASSSASGAYEQYF
TGTGCCAGCAGCAGTGCTAGTGGGGCCTACGAGCAGTACTTC
>TRBV7-6|-|-|TRBJ2-7
CASSLAGRAQQYF
TGTGCCAGCAGCTTAGCAGGCAGGGCTCAGCAGTACTTC
>TRBV10-3|TRBD1|-|TRBJ1-5
CAISEIAGGQPQHF
TGTGCCATCAGTGAGATAGCAGGGGGTCAGCCCCAGCATTTT
>TRBV20-1|-|many|TRBJ1-1
CSARDWDTGTEAFF
TGCAGTGCTAGAGATTGGGACACTGGCACTGAAGCTTTCTTT
>TRBV4-3|-|-|TRBJ2-7
CASSPGEGLYEQYF
TGCGCCAGCAGCCCAGGGGAGGGGCTCTACGAGCAGTACTTC
>TRBV2|-|many|TRBJ2-1
CASRDNYNEQFF
TGTGCCAGCCGGGACAACTACAATGAGCAGTTCTTC
>TRBV10-2|TRBD2|many|TRBJ2-7
CASCMLRGAPYEQYF
TGCGCCAGCTGCATGTTGCGGGGGGCCCCCTACGAGCAGTACTTC
>TRBV5-6|TRBD2|-|TRBJ2-3
CASGRPGLAGGEDTQYF
TGTGCCAGCGGCAGGCCGGGACTAGCGGGAGGTGAAGATACGCAGTATTTT
>TRBV29-1|-|-|TRBJ1-3
CSVGGGNTIYF
TGCAGCGTTGGTGGCGGAAACACCATATATTTT
>TRBV5-1|-|once|TRBJ2-7
CASSLAGIWYEQYF
TGCGCCAGCAGCTTAGCTGGGATCTGGTACGAGCAGTACTTC
>TRBV5-6|-|many|TRBJ2-3
CASSLSGRLSTDTQYF
TGTGCCAGCAGCTTGTCGGGACGGTTAAGCACAGATACGCAGTATTTT
>TRBV29-1|TRBD2|many|TRBJ2-2
CSVRTSGTNTGELFF
TGCAGCGTTCGGACTAGCGGGACGAACACCGGGGAGCTGTTTTTT
>TRBV11-1|TRBD2|-|TRBJ2-5
CASSVGTSGGAAQYF
TGTGCCAGCAGCGTCGGGACTAGCGGGGGGGCGGCCCAGTACTTC
>TRBV19|-|-|TRBJ2-2
CASKQGPNTGEPPF
TGTGCCAGTAAACAGGGACCGAACACCGGGGAGCCGCCTTTT
>TRBV4-3|TRBD1|-|TRBJ1-2
CASSPDREGGGYTF
TGCGCCAGCAGCCCGGACAGGGAGGGTGGTGGCTACACCTTC
>TRBV10-1|TRBD2|-|TRBJ2-7
CASSASGSYEQYF
TGCGCCAGCAGTGCCAGCGGGAGCTACGAGCAGTACTTC
>TRBV19|-|-|TRBJ2-3
CASTGLTDTQYF
TGTGCCAGTACGGGGTTGACAGATACGCAGTATTTT
>TRBV19|-|few|TRBJ1-2
CASSPPQGYGYTF
TGTGCCAGTAGTCCCCCGCAGGGATATGGCTACACCTTC
>TRBV7-8|TRBD1|once|TRBJ2-1
CASSLNRDRKTNEQFF
TGTGCCAGCAGCTTGAACCGGGACAGGAAAACCAATGAGCAGTTCTTC
>TRBV25-1|-|-|TRBJ1-1
CASTGRQSEAFF
TGTGCCAGCACAGGGAGACAGTCTGAAGCTTTCTTT